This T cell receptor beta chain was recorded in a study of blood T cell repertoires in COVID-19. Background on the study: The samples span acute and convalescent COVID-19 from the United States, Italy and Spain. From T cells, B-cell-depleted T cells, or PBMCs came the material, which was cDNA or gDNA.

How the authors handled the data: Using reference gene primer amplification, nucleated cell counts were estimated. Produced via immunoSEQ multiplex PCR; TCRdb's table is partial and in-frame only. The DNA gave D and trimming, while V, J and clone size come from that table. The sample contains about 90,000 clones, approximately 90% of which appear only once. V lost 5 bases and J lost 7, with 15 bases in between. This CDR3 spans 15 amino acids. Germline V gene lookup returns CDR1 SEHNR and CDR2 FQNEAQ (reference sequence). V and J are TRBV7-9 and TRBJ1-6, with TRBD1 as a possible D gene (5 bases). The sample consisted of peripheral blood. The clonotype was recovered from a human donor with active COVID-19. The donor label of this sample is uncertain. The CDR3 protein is CASSRDSRLNSPLHF. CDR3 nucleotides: TGTGCCAGCAGCCGAGACAGCAGGCTAAATTCACCCCTCCACTTT.